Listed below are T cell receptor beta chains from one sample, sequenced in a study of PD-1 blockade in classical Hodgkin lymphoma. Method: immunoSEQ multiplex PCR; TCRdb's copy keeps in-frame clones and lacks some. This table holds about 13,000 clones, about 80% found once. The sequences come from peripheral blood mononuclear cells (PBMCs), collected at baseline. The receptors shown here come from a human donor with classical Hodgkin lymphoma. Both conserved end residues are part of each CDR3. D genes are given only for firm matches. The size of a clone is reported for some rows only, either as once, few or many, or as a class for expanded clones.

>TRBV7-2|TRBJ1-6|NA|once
CASSLAPAGAPLHF
TGTGCCAGCAGCTTAGCTCCAGCCGGCGCGCCCCTCCACTTT
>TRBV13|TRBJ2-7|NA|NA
CASSYNGKTYEQYF
TGTGCCAGCAGTTACAATGGCAAGACCTACGAGCAGTACTTC
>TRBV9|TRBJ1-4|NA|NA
CASSGDGTANEKLFF
TGTGCCAGCAGCGGAGACGGGACTGCTAATGAAAAACTGTTTTTT
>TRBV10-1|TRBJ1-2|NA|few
CASSEYRTYGYTF
TGCGCCAGCAGTGAGTACAGGACCTATGGCTACACCTTC
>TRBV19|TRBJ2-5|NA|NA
CASSIMRDETQYF
TGTGCCAGTAGTATTATGCGGGACGAGACCCAGTACTTC
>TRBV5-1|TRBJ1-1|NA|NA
CASSGKATANTEAFF
TGCGCCAGCAGCGGAAAGGCTACGGCGAACACTGAAGCTTTCTTT
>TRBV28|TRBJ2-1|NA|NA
CASSLGQGTYNEQFF
TGTGCCAGCAGTTTGGGGCAGGGAACCTACAATGAGCAGTTCTTC
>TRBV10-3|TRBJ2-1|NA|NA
CAISESRGGMSSYNEQFF
TGTGCCATCAGTGAGTCGAGAGGCGGGATGAGCTCCTACAATGAGCAGTTCTTC
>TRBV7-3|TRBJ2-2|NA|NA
CASSLNSGANTGELFF
TGTGCCAGCAGCTTAAACTCTGGGGCGAACACCGGGGAGCTGTTTTTT
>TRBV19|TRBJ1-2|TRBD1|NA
CASSSRDRGGYTF
TGTGCCAGTAGCTCCCGGGACAGGGGTGGCTACACCTTC
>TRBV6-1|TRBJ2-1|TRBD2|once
CASSVGLAGNNEQFF
TGTGCCAGCAGTGTTGGACTAGCGGGTAACAATGAGCAGTTCTTC
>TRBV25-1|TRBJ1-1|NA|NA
CASSEFGTIVTEAFF
TGTGCCAGCAGTGAATTCGGGACCATAGTCACTGAAGCTTTCTTT
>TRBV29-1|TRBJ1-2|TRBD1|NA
CSVDGTGGFNGYTF
TGCAGCGTTGATGGAACAGGGGGCTTCAATGGCTACACCTTC
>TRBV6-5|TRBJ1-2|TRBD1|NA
CASRRTGSGTGYTF
TGTGCCAGCAGGCGGACAGGGTCGGGAACTGGCTACACCTTC
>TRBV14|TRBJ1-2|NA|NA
CASSLDWDSYGYTF
TGTGCCAGCAGCCTGGACTGGGACTCCTATGGCTACACCTTC
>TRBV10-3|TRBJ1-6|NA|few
CATRPPTGNGHNSPLHF
TGTGCCACCAGGCCCCCAACAGGGAACGGTCATAATTCACCCCTCCACTTT
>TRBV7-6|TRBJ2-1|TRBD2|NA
CASSLVGGVRGDEQFF
TGTGCCAGCAGCTTAGTGGGGGGGGTTCGTGGCGATGAGCAGTTCTTC
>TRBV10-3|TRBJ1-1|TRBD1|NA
CAISGTGLNTEAFF
TGTGCCATCAGTGGGACAGGGTTGAACACTGAAGCTTTCTTT
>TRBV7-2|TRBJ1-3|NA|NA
CASSPRQGNTIYF
TGTGCCAGCAGCCCCCGACAGGGAAACACCATATATTTT
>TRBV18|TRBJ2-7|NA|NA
CASSRTPFRGGSPYEQYF
TGTGCCAGCTCCAGAACCCCGTTCAGGGGCGGGTCCCCCTACGAGCAGTACTTC
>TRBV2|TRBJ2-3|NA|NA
CASSGHYSSYF
TGTGCCAGCAGTGGCCACTACAGCTCGTATTTT
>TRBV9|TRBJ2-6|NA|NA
CASSQISGANVLTF
TGTGCCAGCAGCCAAATCTCTGGGGCCAACGTCCTGACTTTC
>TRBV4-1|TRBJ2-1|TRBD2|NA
CASSQVGLAYEQFF
TGCGCCAGCAGCCAAGTCGGACTAGCATATGAGCAGTTCTTC
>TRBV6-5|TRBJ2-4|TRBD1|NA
CASSYSYRGNIQYF
TGTGCCAGCAGTTACTCGTACAGGGGGAACATTCAGTACTTC
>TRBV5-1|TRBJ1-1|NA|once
CASSLVAVNTEAFF
TGCGCCAGCAGCTTGGTGGCGGTGAACACTGAAGCTTTCTTT
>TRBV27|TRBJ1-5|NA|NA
CASSLGSRGRNQPQHF
TGTGCCAGCAGTTTAGGGTCCCGGGGGCGGAATCAGCCCCAGCATTTT
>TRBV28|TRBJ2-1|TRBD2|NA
CASSLSGLAGFNEQFF
TGTGCCAGCAGTTTATCGGGACTAGCGGGGTTCAATGAGCAGTTCTTC
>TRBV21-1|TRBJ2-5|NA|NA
CASGGACETQYF
TGTGCCAGCGGGGGGGCCTGTGAGACCCAGTACTTC
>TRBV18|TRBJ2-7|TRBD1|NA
CASSPGLGQGSSYEQYF
TGTGCCAGCTCACCAGGGCTGGGACAGGGAAGCTCCTACGAGCAGTACTTC
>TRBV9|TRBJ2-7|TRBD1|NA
CASSVGTGDFYEQYF
TGTGCCAGCAGCGTCGGGACAGGCGATTTCTACGAGCAGTACTTC
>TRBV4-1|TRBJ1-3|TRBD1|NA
CASSRPGTASRNTIYF
TGCGCCAGCAGCCGACCCGGGACAGCTTCTAGAAACACCATATATTTT
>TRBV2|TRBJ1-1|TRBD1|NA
CASSRQGAPTEAFF
TGTGCCAGCAGCCGACAGGGGGCGCCCACTGAAGCTTTCTTT
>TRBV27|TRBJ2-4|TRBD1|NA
CASSTLPGQGNIQYF
TGTGCCAGCAGTACCCTTCCGGGACAGGGAAACATTCAGTACTTC
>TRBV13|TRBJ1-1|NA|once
CASSLQGSRNTEAFF
TGTGCCAGCAGCTTACAGGGGTCCCGGAACACTGAAGCTTTCTTT
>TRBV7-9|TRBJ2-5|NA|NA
CASSLTAQETQYF
TGTGCCAGCAGCTTAACAGCCCAAGAGACCCAGTACTTC
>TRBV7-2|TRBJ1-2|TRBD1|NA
CASSLVQGIPGYGYTF
TGTGCCAGCAGCTTAGTACAGGGGATCCCCGGCTATGGCTACACCTTC
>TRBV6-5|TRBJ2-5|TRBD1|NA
CASSPSPGQQETQYF
TGTGCCAGCAGTCCCTCCCCGGGACAGCAAGAGACCCAGTACTTC
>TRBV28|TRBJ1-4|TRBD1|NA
CASSLQGARKEKLFF
TGTGCCAGCAGTTTACAGGGGGCGCGGAAAGAAAAACTGTTTTTT